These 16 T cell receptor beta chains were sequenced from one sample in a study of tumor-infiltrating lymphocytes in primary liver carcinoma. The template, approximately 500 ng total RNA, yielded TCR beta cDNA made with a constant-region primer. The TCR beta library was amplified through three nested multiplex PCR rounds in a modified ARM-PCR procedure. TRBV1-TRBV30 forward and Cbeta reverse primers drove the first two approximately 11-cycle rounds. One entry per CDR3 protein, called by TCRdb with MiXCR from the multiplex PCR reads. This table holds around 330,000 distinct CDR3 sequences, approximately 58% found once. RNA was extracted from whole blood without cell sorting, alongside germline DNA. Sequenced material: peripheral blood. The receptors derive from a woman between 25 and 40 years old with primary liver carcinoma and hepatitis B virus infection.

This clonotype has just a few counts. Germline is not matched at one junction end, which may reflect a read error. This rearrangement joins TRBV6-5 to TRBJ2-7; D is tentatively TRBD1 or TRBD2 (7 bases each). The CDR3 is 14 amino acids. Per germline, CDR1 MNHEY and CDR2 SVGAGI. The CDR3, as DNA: TGTGCCAACAGTTACTCAGGGAGGGGGCAACGGCAGTACTTC. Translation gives CANSYSGRGQRQYF.

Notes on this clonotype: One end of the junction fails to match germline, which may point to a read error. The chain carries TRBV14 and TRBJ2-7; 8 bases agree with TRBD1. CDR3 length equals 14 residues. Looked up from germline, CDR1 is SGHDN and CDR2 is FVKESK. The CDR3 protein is CTSSRQGNSYEQYF. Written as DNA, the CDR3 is TGTACCAGCAGCCGACAGGGGAACTCCTATGAACAGTACTTC.

The chain's CDR3 is CASSPVGHGDTEAFF. The CDR3 DNA is TGTGCCAGCAGCCCCGTAGGCCACGGGGACACTGAAGCTTTCTTT. The chain employs TRBV6-6 and TRBJ1-1; D call uncertain. The CDR3 loop spans 15 amino acids. Deletions cut 6 bases from V and 3 bases from J, with 17 bases between. The germline gives CDR1 MNHNY, CDR2 SVGAGI (reference sequence).

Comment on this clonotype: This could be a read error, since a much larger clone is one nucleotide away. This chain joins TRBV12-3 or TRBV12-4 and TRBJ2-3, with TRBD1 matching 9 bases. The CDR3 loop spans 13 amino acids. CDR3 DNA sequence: TGTGACAGCAGACCTGGGACAGGGGATACGCAGTATTTT. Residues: CDSRPGTGDTQYF.

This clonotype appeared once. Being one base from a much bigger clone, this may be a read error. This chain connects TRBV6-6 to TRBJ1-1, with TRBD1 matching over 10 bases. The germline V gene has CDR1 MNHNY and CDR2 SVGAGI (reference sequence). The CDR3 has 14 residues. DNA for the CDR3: TGTGTCAGCAGATTGACAGGGGGCAAGACTGAAGCTTTCTTT. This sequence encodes CVSRLTGGKTEAFF.

CDR3: CASSLDPQNTQYF. As DNA, the CDR3 is TGTGCCAGCAGCTTAGATCCTCAGAATACGCAGTATTTT. The chain carries TRBV13 and TRBJ2-3, with no clear D. V shed 1 base and J shed 7 bases, with 9 bases lying between them. This CDR3 comprises 13 residues. Germline V lookup: CDR1 PRHDT, CDR2 FYEKMQ (reference sequence).

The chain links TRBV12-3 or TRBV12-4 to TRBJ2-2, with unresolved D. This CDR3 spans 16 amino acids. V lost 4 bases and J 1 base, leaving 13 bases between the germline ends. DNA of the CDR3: TGTGCCAGCAGTTACGACTCTAAACTGAACACCGGGGAGCTGTTTTTT. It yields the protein CASSYDSKLNTGELFF.

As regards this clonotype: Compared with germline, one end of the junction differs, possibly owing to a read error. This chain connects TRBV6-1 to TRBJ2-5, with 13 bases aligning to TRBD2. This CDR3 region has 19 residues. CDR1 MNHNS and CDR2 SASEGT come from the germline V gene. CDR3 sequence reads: CARSEPQPGLAGIVETQYF. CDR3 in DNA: TGTGCCCGCAGTGAACCTCAGCCGGGACTAGCGGGAATTGTTGAGACCCAGTACTTC.

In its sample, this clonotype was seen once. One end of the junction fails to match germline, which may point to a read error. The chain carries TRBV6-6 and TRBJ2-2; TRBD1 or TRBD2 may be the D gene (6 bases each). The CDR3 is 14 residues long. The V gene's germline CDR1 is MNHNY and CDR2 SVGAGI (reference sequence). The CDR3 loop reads CASTGALNTGEPFF. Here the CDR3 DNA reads TGTGCCAGCACGGGGGCCCTGAACACCGGGGAGCCGTTTTTT.

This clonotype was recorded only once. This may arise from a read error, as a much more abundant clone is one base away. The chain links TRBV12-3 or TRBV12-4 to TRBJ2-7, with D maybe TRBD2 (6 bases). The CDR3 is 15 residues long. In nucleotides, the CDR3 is TGTGCCGGCAGCCCGTGGGGAGGTGGACTCTACGAGCAGTACTTC. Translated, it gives CAGSPWGGGLYEQYF.

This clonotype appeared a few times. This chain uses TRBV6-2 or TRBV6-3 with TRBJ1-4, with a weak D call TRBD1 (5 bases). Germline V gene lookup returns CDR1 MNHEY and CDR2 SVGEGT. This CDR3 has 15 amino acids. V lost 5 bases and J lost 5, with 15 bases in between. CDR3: CASSTRGRKNEKLFF. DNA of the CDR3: TGTGCCAGCAGTACCCGGGGACGGAAGAATGAAAAACTGTTTTTT.

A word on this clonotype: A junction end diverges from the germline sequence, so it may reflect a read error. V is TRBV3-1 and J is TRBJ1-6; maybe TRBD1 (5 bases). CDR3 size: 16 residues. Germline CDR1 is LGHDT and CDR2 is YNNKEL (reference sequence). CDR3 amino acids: CASSHAGRGGRSPLRF. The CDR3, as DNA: TGTGCCAGCAGCCACGCGGGGAGGGGTGGAAGGTCACCCCTCCGCTTT.

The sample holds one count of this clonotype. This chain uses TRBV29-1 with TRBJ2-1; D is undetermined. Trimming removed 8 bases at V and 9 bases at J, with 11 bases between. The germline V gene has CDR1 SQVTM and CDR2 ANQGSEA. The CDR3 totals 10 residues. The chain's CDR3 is CSIVVAEQFF. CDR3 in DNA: TGCAGCATTGTCGTGGCTGAGCAGTTCTTC.

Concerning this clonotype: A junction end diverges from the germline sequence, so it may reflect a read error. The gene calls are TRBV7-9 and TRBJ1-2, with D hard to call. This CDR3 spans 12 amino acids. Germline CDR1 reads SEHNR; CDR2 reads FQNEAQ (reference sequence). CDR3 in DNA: TGTGCCAGCAGCTTAGGAAACTATGGCTACATCTTC. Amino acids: CASSLGNYGYIF. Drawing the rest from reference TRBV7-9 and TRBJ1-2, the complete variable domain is DTGVSQNPRHKITKRGQNVTFRCDPISEHNRLYWYRQTLGQGPEFLTYFQNEAQLEKSRLLSDRFSAERPKGSFSTLEIQRTEQGDSAMYLCASSLGNYGYIFGSGTRLTVV.

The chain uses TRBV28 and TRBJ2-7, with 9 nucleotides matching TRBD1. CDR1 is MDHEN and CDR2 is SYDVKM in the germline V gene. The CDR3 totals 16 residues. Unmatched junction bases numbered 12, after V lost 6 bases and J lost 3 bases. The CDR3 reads CASSSSPGQGFYEQYF. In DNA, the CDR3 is TGTGCCAGCAGCTCTTCTCCGGGACAGGGCTTCTACGAGCAGTACTTC.

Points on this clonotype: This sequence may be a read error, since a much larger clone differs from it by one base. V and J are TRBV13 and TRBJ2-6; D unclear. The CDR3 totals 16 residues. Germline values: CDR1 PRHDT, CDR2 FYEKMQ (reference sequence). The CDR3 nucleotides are TGTGCCAGCAGCTTAGGTCGGAGCTCTGGGACCAACGTCCTGACTTTC. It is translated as CASSLGRSSGTNVLTF.